These T cell receptor beta chains were read from a single sample in a study of CD8 T cells in ankylosing spondylitis. TCRdb re-called the 5' RACE reads with MiXCR, one entry per CDR3 protein. Of some 70,000 distinct CDR3 sequences in the sample, approximately 5% were seen once. Source material: blood, either unsorted or a sorted T cell fraction (not recorded which). These receptors all stem from a male donor with ankylosing spondylitis or in good health (not recorded which). Each CDR3 is given with its conserved first and last residue. The order of the fields is clone size, J gene, V gene, D gene, CDR3 DNA, CDR3 protein. D genes are given only for firm matches. Clone sizes are shown as how often the clone was seen (once, few, many) or a class if it is expanded.

clone size: many; J gene: TRBJ2-6; V gene: TRBV29-1; D gene: .; CDR3 DNA: TGCAGCGTTCACATAACTGGGGCCAACGTCCTGACTTTC; CDR3 protein: CSVHITGANVLTF
clone size: many; J gene: TRBJ1-6; V gene: TRBV9; D gene: .; CDR3 DNA: TGTGCCAGCAGCCACGAAGAAGGTCAGGGTGATTCACCCCTCCACTTT; CDR3 protein: CASSHEEGQGDSPLHF
clone size: many; J gene: TRBJ2-2; V gene: TRBV4-1; D gene: TRBD2; CDR3 DNA: TGCGCCAGCAGCCAACAGGTAGCGGGTAACACCGGGGAGCTGTTTTTT; CDR3 protein: CASSQQVAGNTGELFF
clone size: many; J gene: TRBJ2-7; V gene: TRBV7-3; D gene: .; CDR3 DNA: TGTGCCAGCAGCTTAACACGGATGGGCGGGGGCTCCCCGCAGTACTTC; CDR3 protein: CASSLTRMGGGSPQYF
clone size: many; J gene: TRBJ2-1; V gene: TRBV24-1; D gene: .; CDR3 DNA: TGTGCCACCAGTGACGCGACAGCTTGGAATGAGCAGTTCTTC; CDR3 protein: CATSDATAWNEQFF
clone size: many; J gene: TRBJ1-1; V gene: TRBV10-3; D gene: .; CDR3 DNA: TGTGCCATCAGTGAGGAGGGTTACACTGAAGCTTTCTTT; CDR3 protein: CAISEEGYTEAFF
clone size: many; J gene: TRBJ1-2; V gene: TRBV29-1; D gene: TRBD1; CDR3 DNA: TGCAGCGTTGTCACGACAGGGGCCTATGGCTACACCTTC; CDR3 protein: CSVVTTGAYGYTF
clone size: few; J gene: TRBJ2-5; V gene: TRBV7-9; D gene: .; CDR3 DNA: TGTGCCAGCAGCTTGAATTCAGGCAACCAAGAGACCCAGTACTTC; CDR3 protein: CASSLNSGNQETQYF
clone size: many; J gene: TRBJ2-2; V gene: TRBV4-2; D gene: .; CDR3 DNA: TGTGCCAGCAGCCCCGGGGACGGGGAGCTGTTTTTT; CDR3 protein: CASSPGDGELFF
clone size: many; J gene: TRBJ2-3; V gene: TRBV27; D gene: .; CDR3 DNA: TGTGCCAGCAGTTTAACAGGCCCGACTTCCACAGATACGCAGTATTTT; CDR3 protein: CASSLTGPTSTDTQYF
clone size: many; J gene: TRBJ1-1; V gene: TRBV12-3/TRBV12-4; D gene: TRBD1; CDR3 DNA: TGTGCCAGCCGGGGACAGTTGAACACTGAAGCTTTCTTT; CDR3 protein: CASRGQLNTEAFF
clone size: many; J gene: TRBJ1-1; V gene: TRBV7-2; D gene: .; CDR3 DNA: TGTGCCAGCAACAACCTACGGACGCATCTAGTTTTCACTGAAGCTTTCTTT; CDR3 protein: CASNNLRTHLVFTEAFF
clone size: many; J gene: TRBJ2-5; V gene: TRBV6-5; D gene: .; CDR3 DNA: TGTGCCAGCAGTCCTGGGACATCTCGAGAGACCCAGTACTTC; CDR3 protein: CASSPGTSRETQYF
clone size: many; J gene: TRBJ2-5; V gene: TRBV20-1; D gene: .; CDR3 DNA: TGCAGTGCTGTAGGGATGGCATCAGAGACCCAGTACTTC; CDR3 protein: CSAVGMASETQYF